This entry is about one T cell receptor (beta chain). The data are from a study of T cells in Graves' hyperthyroidism and ophthalmopathy. RNA transcripts yielded amplified TCR beta CDR3 regions. The primer set for the first-round RT-PCR of the TCR CDR3 was HTBI. TCRdb reprocessed the multiplex PCR reads with MiXCR, giving one entry per CDR3 protein. The table records about 610,000 distinct CDR3 sequences, approximately 14% of them present only once. With 4 bases clipped from V and 4 bases from J, the junction kept 15 bases outside the gene matches. The V gene's germline CDR1 is MNHEY and CDR2 SVGEGT. The CDR3 runs 18 residues.

The sample consisted of blood. The J gene is TRBJ2-7, the V gene TRBV6-2 or TRBV6-3; 11 nucleotides align to TRBD2. The receptor comes from a woman aged 40-49 years with Graves' ophthalmopathy. DNA for the CDR3: TGTGCCAGCAGTTTCACGACGCGAGGAGGGACTAGCGGTTACGAGCAGTACTTC. It codes for CASSFTTRGGTSGYEQYF.